This TCR beta chain derives from a study of blood T cells in healthy people across ages. Study in general: Every two T cells gave about one barcoded beta molecule via template switching.

The use of a sample-barcoded 5' primer and a J-beta primer mix characterized a second PCR of about 6 to 11 cycles. Tagging of each cDNA molecule was performed by a template-switch adaptor with 12 random nucleotides. TCRdb ran MiXCR on the 5' RACE reads and lists one entry per CDR3 protein. The sample consists of fewer than 900,000 distinct CDR3 sequences, under 40% of them appearing once. This clonotype was found a few times. No antigen is known for it. J lost 10 bases, V lost 7 bases, and 9 bases had no gene match. This CDR3 has 12 amino acids. The germline V gene encodes CDR1 SQVTM and CDR2 ANQGSEA. Regarding the study as a whole: Unsorted PBMCs ruled out conclusive naive versus antigen-experienced comparison.

Each sample yielded at least 6 micrograms of PBMC total RNA. This rearrangement joins TRBV29-1 to TRBJ1-4; the match to TRBD1 covers 7 bases. Sample: blood. The TCR sequence derives from a man aged 18 to 30 in good health. The CDR3 sequence is CSARTGSRKLFF. The DNA of the CDR3 is TGCAGCGCTCGGACAGGCTCGAGAAAACTGTTTTTT.